This T cell receptor beta chain was sequenced for a study of OX40 agonist ivuxolimab in advanced cancers. Whole-study results and caveats: By week 6 at 0.1 to 3.0 mg/kg, blood CD4+ and CD8+ T cells had expanded clonally.

The V and J ends lost 0 bases and 6 bases respectively, with 8 bases between them. This CDR3 region has 13 residues. Germline V gene sequence: CDR1 SGHNT, CDR2 YYREEE (reference sequence). About this clone itself: Its cognate antigen is unknown.

The method was immunoSEQ multiplex PCR; TCRdb's version includes in-frame clones alone and lacks a portion of them. Of 70,000 to 95,000 clones listed, just over 90% were seen once; the top ten hold more than 0.5%. The gene calls are TRBV5-4 and TRBJ2-3, with D possibly TRBD1 on 5 matching bases. The sample was CD4+ or CD8+ T cells sorted from blood, taken in a trial of the OX40 agonist ivuxolimab. The TCR comes from an adult with an advanced solid tumor such as melanoma, head and neck, liver or kidney cancer. The CDR3 nucleotides are TGTGCCAGCAGCTTGGAAGGGGTTGATACGCAGTATTTT. Residues: CASSLEGVDTQYF.